Below, 27 T cell receptor beta chains from the same sample are listed, as sequenced in a study of cytomegalovirus exposure and HLA in healthy donors. The PCR made use of 60 Vbeta and 13 Jbeta primers. Only in-frame clones appear in the TCRdb table, and some are missing; sequencing was by immunoSEQ multiplex PCR. The sample lists some 130,000 clones; 76% were seen once. The sample comprised PBMCs. The receptor set was obtained from a man between 35 and 55 years old in good health and CMV-seronegative.

The rearrangement uses TRBV11-2 and TRBJ1-4; no firm D call. The V end lost 1 base, the J end lost 7 bases, and 16 bases lay between the germline ends. Germline CDR1 and CDR2: SGHAT and FQNNGV. The CDR3 length is 16 residues. The CDR3 spells CASSLVSSQSSEKLFF. CDR3 nucleotide sequence: TGTGCCAGCAGCTTAGTGTCCAGCCAGTCTAGTGAAAAACTGTTTTTT.

The V gene is TRBV19, the J gene TRBJ2-7; 7 bases map to TRBD2. The CDR3 is 15 amino acids. Germline V CDR1 and CDR2: LNHDA, SQIVND (reference sequence). With 7 bases clipped from V and 3 bases from J, the junction kept 12 bases outside the gene matches. In nucleotides, the CDR3 is TGTGCCAGTACCCCCCTCCCGGGACTACTCTACGAGCAGTACTTC. Its translation: CASTPLPGLLYEQYF.

The chain links TRBV28 to TRBJ2-3; weak D call: TRBD1 (5 bases). This CDR3 is built from 14 residues. Germline CDR1 is MDHEN and CDR2 is SYDVKM. The germline V and J ends were trimmed by 8 bases and 3 bases, with 15 bases remaining between them. The CDR3 DNA follows: TGTGCCAGCCTCAAGGACAAATTGACAGATACGCAGTATTTT. Translating it yields CASLKDKLTDTQYF.

The chain employs TRBV11-3 and TRBJ2-7; D is uncertain. CDR1 and CDR2 from the germline V gene are SGHNT and YENEEA. V was cut by 5 bases and J by 0 bases, with 14 bases left in between. CDR3 length equals 15 residues. The CDR3 loop reads CASSIPSRISYEQYF. CDR3 sequence (DNA): TGTGCCAGCAGCATCCCTTCCAGGATCTCCTACGAGCAGTACTTC.

This chain joins TRBV9 and TRBJ2-3; TRBD2 is a possible D gene (5 bases). Trimming took off 10 bases at V and 0 bases at J, with 15 bases between the two ends. The CDR3 contains 14 residues. CDR1 and CDR2 (germline): SGDLS, YYNGEE. CDR3 protein: CASRGGSSTDTQYF. In DNA, the CDR3 is TGTGCCTCCCGCGGAGGCTCCAGCACAGATACGCAGTATTTT.

The rearrangement joins TRBV15 to TRBJ2-7; D is ambiguous. Deletions cut 0 bases from V and 6 bases from J, with 15 bases between. The length of the CDR3 is 15 residues. CDR1 and CDR2 (germline): LNHNV, YYDKDF (reference sequence). The CDR3 DNA follows: TGTGCCACCAGCAGAGATCGAGGCTACCCATCCGAGCAGTACTTC. This codes for CATSRDRGYPSEQYF.

This clone was counted a single time. The chain joins TRBV6-4 to TRBJ2-1; 8 positions match TRBD2. Losses at the gene ends were 1 base for V and 7 bases for J; bases not matched to a gene: 6. The CDR3 consists of 15 residues. Germline V lookup: CDR1 MRHNA, CDR2 SNTAGT. Written as DNA, the CDR3 is TGTGCCAGCAGTGACTTCGGGGGGGGCTCGAATGAGCAGTTCTTC. As protein: CASSDFGGGSNEQFF.

The genes are TRBV6-5 and TRBJ2-3; D is possibly TRBD2 (5 bases). The CDR3 length is 14 residues. Trimming shortened V by 2 bases and J by 1 base, and 7 bases separated the two germline ends. CDR1 is MNHEY and CDR2 is SVGAGI in the germline V gene. The DNA for the CDR3 is TGTGCCAGCAGTTACGTGGAGGGCACAGATACGCAGTATTTT. This encodes CASSYVEGTDTQYF.

The chain employs TRBV29-1 and TRBJ2-5, with 9 bases matching TRBD1. The length of the CDR3 is 12 residues. V lost 6 bases and J lost 5; bases outside the gene matches: 4. CDR1 SQVTM and CDR2 ANQGSEA come from the germline V gene. As DNA, the CDR3 is TGCAGCGTGGGACAGGGCTGGGAGACCCAGTACTTC. It specifies CSVGQGWETQYF.

The chain recombines TRBV10-3 with TRBJ1-5, with D hard to call. The V end lost 3 bases, the J end lost 0 bases, and 9 bases lay between the germline ends. Germline CDR1 and CDR2: ENHRY and SYGVKD. There are 15 residues in the CDR3. The CDR3 sequence: CAISDPSNSNQPQHF. CDR3 bases: TGTGCCATCAGTGACCCATCAAATAGCAATCAGCCCCAGCATTTT.

This chain connects TRBV21-1 to TRBJ2-5; TRBD1 is the table's D call, not checked against the DNA. TRBV21-1 is reported as a pseudogene. The CDR3 extends over 15 amino acids. In DNA, the CDR3 is TGTGCCAGCAGCAGGGGACAGGGAGGGGGAGAGACCCAGTACTTC. It codes for CASSRGQGGGETQYF.

This clone has a single count. V usage is TRBV10-3 and J usage is TRBJ1-1, with no clear D. The CDR3 runs 12 residues. The V gene lost 2 bases and the J gene lost 6 bases, with 7 bases spanning the gap. Germline values: CDR1 ENHRY, CDR2 SYGVKD. CDR3 nucleotide sequence: TGTGCCATCAGTGAGGCGGGCCCTGAAGCTTTCTTT. This translates into CAISEAGPEAFF.

This chain connects TRBV9 to TRBJ2-5; 8 nucleotides align to TRBD1. From germline, CDR1 is SGDLS and CDR2 YYNGEE. The CDR3 totals 16 residues. The V gene end was trimmed by 0 bases and the J gene end by 4 bases; junction bases not matched to a gene: 8. The DNA of the CDR3 is TGTGCCAGCAGCGTAGAGGCAGGGGGCTTCCTAGAGACCCAGTACTTC. It codes for CASSVEAGGFLETQYF.

The rearrangement joins TRBV7-9 to TRBJ1-5; a weak D match, TRBD1 (5 bases). Trimming cost V 1 base and J 2 bases, with 12 bases left between them. The germline CDR1 and CDR2 sequences are SEHNR and FQNEAQ (reference sequence). This CDR3 region has 16 residues. CDR3 protein: CASSLDGGAGNQPQHF. CDR3 nucleotide sequence: TGTGCCAGCAGCTTAGACGGCGGGGCAGGCAATCAGCCCCAGCATTTT.

The chain combines TRBV7-3 with TRBJ1-2; the D gene is possibly TRBD1 (5 bases). Germline V gene data show CDR1 as SGHTA and CDR2 as FQGTGA. Trimming took 0 bases from V and 6 from J, leaving 20 bases between them. The CDR3 covers 17 residues. The CDR3: CASSLTPGDSMGDGYTF. The CDR3 nucleotides are TGTGCCAGCAGCTTAACTCCGGGGGACTCCATGGGAGATGGCTACACCTTC. The entire variable domain, with the rest obtained from reference TRBV7-3 and TRBJ1-2, is as follows: GAGVSQTPSNKVTEKGKYVELRCDPISGHTALYWYRQSLGQGPEFLIYFQGTGAADDSGLPNDRFFAVRPEGSVSTLKIQRTERGDSAVYLCASSLTPGDSMGDGYTFGSGTRLTVV.

The CDR3 protein is CAWVEGHYTNYGYTF. CDR3 nucleotide sequence: TGTGCCTGGGTTGAAGGACACTACACCAACTATGGCTACACCTTC. The rearrangement uses TRBV30 and TRBJ1-2; D possibly corresponds to TRBD1 (5 bases). CDR3 length equals 15 residues. Germline lookup yields CDR1 GTSNPN and CDR2 SVGIG (reference sequence). Between the trimmed V and J ends, which lost 5 bases and 2 bases, there was a span of 18 bases.

This sequence joins TRBV5-4 and TRBJ2-3, with a tentative D call TRBD2 (6 bases). CDR1 is SGHNT, CDR2 YYREEE, per germline (reference sequence). This CDR3 contains 15 residues. With 0 bases removed from V and 2 bases from J, the gap between germline ends came to 10 bases. This CDR3 is CASSLGGLPTDTQYF. CDR3 nucleotides: TGTGCCAGCAGCTTGGGCGGACTACCCACAGATACGCAGTATTTT. The full variable domain, rest sourced from reference TRBV5-4 and TRBJ2-3, is ETGVTQSPTHLIKTRGQQVTLRCSSQSGHNTVSWYQQALGQGPQFIFQYYREEENGRGNFPPRFSGLQFPNYSSELNVNALELDDSALYLCASSLGGLPTDTQYFGPGTRLTVL.

V is TRBV6-5 and J is TRBJ2-5, with D possibly TRBD1 on 5 matching bases. Deletions cut 2 bases from V and 8 bases from J, with 18 bases between. From germline, CDR1 is MNHEY and CDR2 SVGAGI. This CDR3 comprises 15 residues. In nucleotides, the CDR3 is TGTGCCAGCAGTTACACAGACCCCTACACAGGCACCCAGTACTTC. It translates to CASSYTDPYTGTQYF.

The gene calls are TRBV7-8 and TRBJ2-1; the match to TRBD1 covers 8 bases. There are 17 residues in the CDR3. The V and J ends lost 0 bases and 7 bases, in that order; junction bases with no gene match: 11. Germline CDR1 reads SGHVS; CDR2 reads FQNEAQ. The CDR3, as DNA: TGTGCCAGCAGCTTAGCACCCGACAGGGGCTTGGGGAATGAGCAGTTCTTC. Translated, it gives CASSLAPDRGLGNEQFF.

The chain carries TRBV5-4 and TRBJ2-7, with 10 nucleotides matching TRBD1. The CDR3 consists of 14 residues. Germline V lookup: CDR1 SGHNT, CDR2 YYREEE (reference sequence). V was clipped by 4 bases and J by 4 bases; unmatched bases: 5. Written as DNA, the CDR3 is TGTGCCAGCAGCGTTGACAGGGGGCCGTACGAGCAGTACTTC. Residues: CASSVDRGPYEQYF.

V and J are TRBV9 and TRBJ2-7, with TRBD1 matching 7 bases. Per the germline V gene, CDR1 is SGDLS and CDR2 is YYNGEE. This CDR3 is built from 15 residues. Unmatched junction bases numbered 5, after V lost 0 bases and J lost 2 bases. In DNA form, the CDR3 reads TGTGCCAGCAGCGTAGAAGGGGGCGCAACCTACGAGCAGTACTTC. Protein: CASSVEGGATYEQYF. Supplemented by reference TRBV9 and TRBJ2-7, the full variable domain reads DSGVTQTPKHLITATGQRVTLRCSPRSGDLSVYWYQQSLDQGLQFLIQYYNGEERAKGNILERFSAQQFPDLHSELNLSSLELGDSALYFCASSVEGGATYEQYFGPGTRLTVT.

This sequence joins TRBV5-4 and TRBJ2-3; D possibly corresponds to TRBD1 (7 bases). V was pared by 6 bases and J by 0 bases, with 14 bases between. This CDR3 spans 15 amino acids. In germline, CDR1 is SGHNT, CDR2 YYREEE (reference sequence). This chain's CDR3 is CASNPGGQSTDTQYF. DNA for the CDR3: TGTGCCAGCAACCCCGGGGGACAGAGCACAGATACGCAGTATTTT.

The chain is built from TRBV14 and TRBJ1-2, with D unresolved. The CDR3 is made up of 15 amino acids. V was pared by 0 bases and J by 3 bases, with 11 bases between. Germline V gene sequence: CDR1 SGHDN, CDR2 FVKESK. The CDR3 region is CASSQDRSGDYGYTF. The CDR3 region has the DNA TGTGCCAGCAGCCAAGATCGTTCCGGGGACTATGGCTACACCTTC.

The rearrangement links TRBV6-5 to TRBJ1-2, with TRBD1 identical over 8 bases. J gave up 6 bases and V 4 bases, and 13 bases lay outside the gene matches. Looked up from germline, CDR1 is MNHEY and CDR2 is SVGAGI. The CDR3 contains 16 residues. CDR3 amino acids: CASSSFGTGGGDGYTF. CDR3 in DNA: TGTGCCAGCAGTTCGTTTGGGACAGGTGGAGGGGATGGCTACACCTTC.

This chain joins TRBV27 and TRBJ1-1, with 9 bases aligning to TRBD1. This CDR3 has 18 amino acids. Germline lookup yields CDR1 MNHEY and CDR2 SMNVEV (reference sequence). J was trimmed by 0 bases and V by 0 bases; bases with no gene match: 8. The chain's CDR3 is CASSLSPDRGQLNTEAFF. The CDR3 coding sequence is TGTGCCAGCAGTTTATCCCCGGACAGGGGCCAATTGAACACTGAAGCTTTCTTT.

The V gene is TRBV5-1, the J gene TRBJ2-5; 7 bases fit TRBD1. The CDR3 has 14 amino acids. CDR1 and CDR2 from the germline V gene are SGHRS and YFSETQ. The junction had 5 bases not matched to a gene; V was cut back by 4 bases and J by 2 bases. This CDR3 is CASSTGTAQETQYF. In DNA, the CDR3 is TGCGCCAGCAGCACCGGGACAGCTCAAGAGACCCAGTACTTC.

This clone occurred a few times. The chain couples TRBV5-1 to TRBJ1-1; no firm D call. Germline V gene lookup returns CDR1 SGHRS and CDR2 YFSETQ. The CDR3 extends over 13 amino acids. Trimming took 0 bases from V and 7 from J, leaving 10 bases between them. The CDR3 coding sequence is TGCGCCAGCAGCTTGGCTAGTCCGGGTGAAGCTTTCTTT. Translation: CASSLASPGEAFF.